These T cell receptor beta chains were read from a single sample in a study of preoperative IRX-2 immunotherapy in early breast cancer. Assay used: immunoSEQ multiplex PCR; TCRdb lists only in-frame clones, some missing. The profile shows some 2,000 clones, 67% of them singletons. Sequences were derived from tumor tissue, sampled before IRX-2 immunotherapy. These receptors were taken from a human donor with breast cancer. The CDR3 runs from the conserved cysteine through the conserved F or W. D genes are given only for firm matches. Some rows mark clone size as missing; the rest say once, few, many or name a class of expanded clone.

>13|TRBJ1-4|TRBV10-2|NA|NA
TGCGCCAGCAAGGGTGCAACTAATGAAAAACTGTTTTTT
CASKGATNEKLFF
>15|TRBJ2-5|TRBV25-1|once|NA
TGTGCCAGTCGCCCCCGGGGCGCGGGGCAAGAGACCCAGTACTTC
CASRPRGAGQETQYF
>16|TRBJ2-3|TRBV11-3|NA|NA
TGTGCCAGCAGCTTGGGGGTCAGGGGATCGAAAGATACGCAGTATTTT
CASSLGVRGSKDTQYF
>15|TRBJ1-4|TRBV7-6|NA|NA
TGTGCTAGCAGCTTAGGTACAGGGCCTGGTGAAAAACTGTTTTTT
CASSLGTGPGEKLFF
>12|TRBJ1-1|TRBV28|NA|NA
TGTGCCTCCGGAGACCGGCGTACTGAAGCTTTCTTT
CASGDRRTEAFF
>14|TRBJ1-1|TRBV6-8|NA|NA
TGTGCCATCAGCCCCCGGACACCGAACACTGAAGCTTTCTTT
CAISPRTPNTEAFF
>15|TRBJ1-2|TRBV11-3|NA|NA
TGTGCCAGCAGCTTAGATCCAGGGGTCTCATATGGCTACACCTTC
CASSLDPGVSYGYTF
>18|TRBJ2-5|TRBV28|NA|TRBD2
TGTGCCAGCAACACCCAAGATTCTAGCGGGGGTATCCGGGAGACCCAGTACTTC
CASNTQDSSGGIRETQYF
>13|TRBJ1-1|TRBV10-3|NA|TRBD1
TGTGCCAGCCTCCGGGACAGGGACACTGAAGCTTTCTTT
CASLRDRDTEAFF
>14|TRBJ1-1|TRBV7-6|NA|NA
TGTGCCAGCAGCTTCCTGGGGGGAAACACTGAAGCTTTCTTT
CASSFLGGNTEAFF
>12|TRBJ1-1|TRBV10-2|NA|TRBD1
TGCGCCTCGGGACAGTTGAACACTGAAGCTTTCTTT
CASGQLNTEAFF
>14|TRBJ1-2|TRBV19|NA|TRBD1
TGTGCCAGTAGTACCCGGACAGGGGGCCTTGGCTACACCTTC
CASSTRTGGLGYTF
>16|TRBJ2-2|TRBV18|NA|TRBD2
TGTGCCAGCTCACCAAAGCCTAGCGGAGTCACCGGGGAGCTGTTTTTT
CASSPKPSGVTGELFF
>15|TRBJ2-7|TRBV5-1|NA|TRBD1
TGCGCCAGCAGCTTGGGACAGGGTCCTACCTACGAGCAGTACTTC
CASSLGQGPTYEQYF
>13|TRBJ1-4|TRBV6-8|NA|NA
TGTGCCAGCAGTTGGGATGGAAATGAAAAACTGTTTTTT
CASSWDGNEKLFF
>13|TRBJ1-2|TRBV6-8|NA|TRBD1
TGTGCCAGCAGTTCCTGGGACAGGGATGGCTACACCTTC
CASSSWDRDGYTF
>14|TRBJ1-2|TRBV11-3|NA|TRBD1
TGTGCCAGCAGCTTCCGGACAGGAAACTATGGCTACACCTTC
CASSFRTGNYGYTF
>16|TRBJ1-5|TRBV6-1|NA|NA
TGTGCCAGCAGTGAAGCGGTGACAGGCATCGGACAGCCCCAGCATTTT
CASSEAVTGIGQPQHF
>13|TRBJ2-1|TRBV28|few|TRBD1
TGTGCCAGCAGAGAGGGACAGTACAATGAGCAGTTCTTC
CASREGQYNEQFF
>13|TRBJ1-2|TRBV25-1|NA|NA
TGTGCCAGCACCCTCACAGGGAACTATGGCTACACCTTC
CASTLTGNYGYTF
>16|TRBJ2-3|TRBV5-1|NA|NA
TGCGCCAGCAGCTCCCTTCGTGTCGTGGGCGCAGATACGCAGTATTTT
CASSSLRVVGADTQYF
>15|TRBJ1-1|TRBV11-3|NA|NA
TGTGCCAGCAGCTTAGTATGGTCTGTGGAGGGTGAAGCTTTCTTT
CASSLVWSVEGEAFF
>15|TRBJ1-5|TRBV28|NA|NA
TGTGCCAGCAGGTCTCTGAAGCTTGGCAATCAGCCCCAGCATTTT
CASRSLKLGNQPQHF
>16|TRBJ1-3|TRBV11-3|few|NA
TGTGCCAGCAGCTTTGTCGGAGCCTTCTCTGGAAACACCATATATTTT
CASSFVGAFSGNTIYF
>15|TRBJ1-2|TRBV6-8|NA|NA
TGTGCCAGCAATCTCCTAGGACAGACTAACTATGGCTACACCTTC
CASNLLGQTNYGYTF
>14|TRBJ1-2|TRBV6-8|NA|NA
TGTGCCAGCAGTCGGGCCACCTTGGACTATGGCTACACCTTC
CASSRATLDYGYTF
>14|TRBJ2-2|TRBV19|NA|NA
TGTGCCAGTAGTATAAGGGACTACACCGGGGAGCTGTTTTTT
CASSIRDYTGELFF
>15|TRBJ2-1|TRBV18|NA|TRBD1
TGTGCCAGCTCACGGGACAGGGGGCGATACAATGAGCAGTTCTTC
CASSRDRGRYNEQFF
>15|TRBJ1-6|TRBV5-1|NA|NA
TGCGCCAGCAGCTTGGAGGGACGAGATAATTCACCCCTCCACTTT
CASSLEGRDNSPLHF
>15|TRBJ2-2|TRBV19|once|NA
TGTGCCAGTACCCCCACGGACTTGAACACCGGGGAGCTGTTTTTT
CASTPTDLNTGELFF
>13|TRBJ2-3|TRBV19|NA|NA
TGTGCCAGTAGTAAAATACAGGGAAATACGCAGTATTTT
CASSKIQGNTQYF
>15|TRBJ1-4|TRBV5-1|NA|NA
TGCGCCAGCAGCCAACCCGACGCGGGTGGCGAAAAACTGTTTTTT
CASSQPDAGGEKLFF
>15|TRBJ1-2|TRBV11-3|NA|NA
TGTGCCAGCAGCTTACCGGCGGGGTGGAACTATGGCTACACCTTC
CASSLPAGWNYGYTF
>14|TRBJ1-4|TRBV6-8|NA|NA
TGTGCCAGCAGCACCGGGCCAGACAATGAAAAACTGTTTTTT
CASSTGPDNEKLFF
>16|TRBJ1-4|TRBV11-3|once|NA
TGTGCCAGCAGCTTTGGACAAGTAGCAACTAATGAAAAACTGTTTTTT
CASSFGQVATNEKLFF
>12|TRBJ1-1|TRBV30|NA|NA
TGTGCCTGGATAAGGGAGTCTGCTGAAGCTTTCTTT
CAWIRESAEAFF
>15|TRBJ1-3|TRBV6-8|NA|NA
TGTGCCAGCGCAATAGCGACAGGCTCTGGAAACACCATATATTTT
CASAIATGSGNTIYF
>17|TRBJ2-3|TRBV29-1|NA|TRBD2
TGCAGCGTTGCGGGGACTAGCGGGGGGCGTGGCACAGATACGCAGTATTTT
CSVAGTSGGRGTDTQYF
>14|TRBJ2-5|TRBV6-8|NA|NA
TGTGCCATCACTCCTGGGCGTGGGGGAGAGACCCAGTACTTC
CAITPGRGGETQYF
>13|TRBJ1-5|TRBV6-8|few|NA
TGTGCCACAATCGGCAGGGGATGGCAGCCCCAGCATTTT
CATIGRGWQPQHF
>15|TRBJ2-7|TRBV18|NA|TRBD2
TGTGCCAGCTCACCACCTCGCGGGGGGGCCTACGAGCAGTACTTC
CASSPPRGGAYEQYF
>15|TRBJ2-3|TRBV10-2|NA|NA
TGCGCCAGCAGTGATGAGGGGTCGGTCACAGATACGCAGTATTTT
CASSDEGSVTDTQYF
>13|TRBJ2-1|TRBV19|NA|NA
TGTGCCAGTAGTATTGAGCTAGATATTGAGCAGTTCTTC
CASSIELDIEQFF
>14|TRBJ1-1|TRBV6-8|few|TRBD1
TGTGCCAGCACCGGACAGGGGGGTGGCACTGAAGCTTTCTTT
CASTGQGGGTEAFF
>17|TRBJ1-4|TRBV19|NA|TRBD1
TGTGCCAGTAGTATTGCACAGGGGGGAATCACTAATGAAAAACTGTTTTTT
CASSIAQGGITNEKLFF
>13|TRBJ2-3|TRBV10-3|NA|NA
TGTGCCATCAGTGAGCGACTTGGGGATACGCAGTATTTT
CAISERLGDTQYF
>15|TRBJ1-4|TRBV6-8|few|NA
TGTGCCAGCAGTTCGGGGGACGCGCAGTTTGGGAAACTGTTTTTT
CASSSGDAQFGKLFF
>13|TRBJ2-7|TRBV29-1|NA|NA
TGCAGCGTTGAAGTCGAACAGTACCACGAGCAGTACTTC
CSVEVEQYHEQYF
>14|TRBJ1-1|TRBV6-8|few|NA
TGTGCCAGCAGTAACCGAGGGGCCAACACTGAAGCTTTCTTT
CASSNRGANTEAFF
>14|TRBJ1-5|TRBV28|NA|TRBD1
TGTGGGGCAGGGGGGAGTACTAGCAATCAGCCCCAGCATTTT
CGAGGSTSNQPQHF
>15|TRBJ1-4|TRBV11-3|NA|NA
TGTGCCAGCAGCTTGGTGTCCGCTGGAGGGGAAAAACTGTTTTTT
CASSLVSAGGEKLFF
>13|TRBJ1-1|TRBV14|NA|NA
TGTGCCAGCAGCCAAGATAACAAGATAGAAGCTTTCTTT
CASSQDNKIEAFF
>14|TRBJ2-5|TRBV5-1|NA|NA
TGCGCCAGCAGCTTGGGTCCTACCCGAGAGACCCAGTACTTC
CASSLGPTRETQYF
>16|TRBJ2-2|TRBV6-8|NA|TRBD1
TGTGCCAGCAGGTCCTATTCGGGACAGCTCACCGGGGAGCTGTTTTTT
CASRSYSGQLTGELFF
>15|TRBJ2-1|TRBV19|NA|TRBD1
TGTGCCAGTAGTCCCGGGACAGGGGGCGGGAATGAGCAGTTCTTC
CASSPGTGGGNEQFF
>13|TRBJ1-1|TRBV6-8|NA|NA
TGTGCCAGCAGTTACAGGGGCGGAACCGAAGCTTTCTTT
CASSYRGGTEAFF
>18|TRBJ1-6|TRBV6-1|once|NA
TGTGCCAGCAGTGAAGGGTCCCTCGCAAGCTTTTATAATTCACCCCTCCACTTT
CASSEGSLASFYNSPLHF